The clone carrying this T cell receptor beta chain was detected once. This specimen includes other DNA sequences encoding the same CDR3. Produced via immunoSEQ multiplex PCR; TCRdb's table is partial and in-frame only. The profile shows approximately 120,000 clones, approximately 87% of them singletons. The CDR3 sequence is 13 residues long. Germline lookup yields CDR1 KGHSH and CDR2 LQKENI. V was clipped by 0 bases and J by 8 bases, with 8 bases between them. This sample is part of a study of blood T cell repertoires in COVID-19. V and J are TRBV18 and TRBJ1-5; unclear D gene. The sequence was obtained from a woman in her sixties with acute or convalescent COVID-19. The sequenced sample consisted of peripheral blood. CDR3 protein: CASSPPEGEPQHF. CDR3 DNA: TGTGCCAGCTCACCACCCGAGGGCGAGCCCCAGCATTTT.